This is a list of T cell receptor beta chains from one sample in a study of blood T cell repertoires in COVID-19. Measured with immunoSEQ multiplex PCR; TCRdb has only the in-frame clones, and not every one. In the table there are 100,000 or so clones, approximately 86% of which are singletons. The specimen sequenced was peripheral blood. Receptors were obtained from a man aged 65 to 85 with active or convalescent COVID-19. CDR3s include the opening cysteine and the closing phenylalanine or tryptophan. D genes are given only for firm matches. Not every row has a clone size; where given, it reads once, few, many or a size class.

.	.	TRBJ2-2	TRBV6-4	TGTGCCAGCGTTAAGGGCCAGTTCGCGGGGAACACCGGGGAGCTGTTTTTT	CASVKGQFAGNTGELFF
.	.	TRBJ2-2	TRBV1	TGCACCAGCAGCCAAGCCCGGACTAGCGGGGAAGACACCGGGGAGCTGTTTTTT	CTSSQARTSGEDTGELFF
.	.	TRBJ2-7	TRBV29-1	TGCAGCGTTGTGGGCGGGGGCATTTACGAGCAGTACTTC	CSVVGGGIYEQYF
.	.	TRBJ2-1	TRBV4-1	TGCGCCAGCAGCCAAGAAACTCGTGTGACAGGCAACAATGAGCAGTTCTTC	CASSQETRVTGNNEQFF
once	TRBD1	TRBJ2-2	TRBV4-3	TGCGCCAGCAGCCAAAAAGGGTCGGGGACAGGGAGCTCCGGGGAGCTGTTTTTT	CASSQKGSGTGSSGELFF
.	.	TRBJ1-1	TRBV27	TGTGCCAGCAGCAGCGGTGCGGGGTTCACTGAAGCTTTCTTT	CASSSGAGFTEAFF
medium-sized	.	TRBJ1-5	TRBV14	TGTGCCAGCAGCCAAGATCCCGGGTTAGACAGTAGCAATCAGCCCCAGCATTTT	CASSQDPGLDSSNQPQHF
.	TRBD1	TRBJ1-5	TRBV6-1	TGTGCCAGCAGTGAATTTCATGGGACAGGGGGCCTGCAGCCCCAGCATTTT	CASSEFHGTGGLQPQHF
.	.	TRBJ2-1	TRBV5-1	TGCGCCAGCAGCTTGGGGGCGGGGACCAACTACAATGAGCAGTTCTTC	CASSLGAGTNYNEQFF
few	TRBD1	TRBJ2-2	TRBV7-8	TGTGCCAGCAGCCCCCATTCCTTATTTGTACCGGGACAGGGAACCGGGGAGCTGTTTTTT	CASSPHSLFVPGQGTGELFF
many	.	TRBJ1-1	TRBV7-9	TGTGCCAGCAGCCCGGGAACTGAAGCTTTCTTT	CASSPGTEAFF
once	TRBD2	TRBJ2-1	TRBV4-3	TGCGCCAGCAGCCACCCCCCTATGCGGGGGGCTTACAATGAGCAGTTCTTC	CASSHPPMRGAYNEQFF
.	.	TRBJ1-4	TRBV19	TGTGCCAGTAGCAACCACTTGACAGACGGTAATGAAAAACTGTTTTTT	CASSNHLTDGNEKLFF
.	.	TRBJ2-7	TRBV2	TGTGCCAGCATAAGTGGCCTTGGAGGCTCCTACGAGCAGTACTTC	CASISGLGGSYEQYF
.	TRBD2	TRBJ2-1	TRBV29-1	TGCAGCGTCGGCAGGGCGGGGGTATACAATGAGCAGTTCTTC	CSVGRAGVYNEQFF
.	TRBD1	TRBJ2-1	TRBV15	TGTGCCACCAGCAGTGGACAGGGAAGGGTGAGCTCCTACAATGAGCAGTTCTTC	CATSSGQGRVSSYNEQFF
.	.	TRBJ1-1	TRBV29-1	TGCAGCGTCCTAAGGGGTGAAGCTTTCTTT	CSVLRGEAFF
.	.	TRBJ1-2	TRBV6-5	TGTGCCAGCAGTTACTCGATTAGGGCGAGGGATGGCTACACCTTC	CASSYSIRARDGYTF
.	.	TRBJ2-5	TRBV15	TGTGCCACCAGCAGTGCCGGGAGAGAGACCCAGTACTTC	CATSSAGRETQYF
.	.	TRBJ1-1	TRBV12-5	TGTGCTAGTGGTTTCGCGGGAGCTGAAGCTTTCTTT	CASGFAGAEAFF
.	TRBD2	TRBJ2-7	TRBV24-1	TGTGCCACCAGTAGCCCAGGTCCGGGGGGGCTCTCCTACGAGCAGTACTTC	CATSSPGPGGLSYEQYF
medium-sized	TRBD1	TRBJ1-2	TRBV10-2	TGCGCCAGCAGCAGGGACAGTTATGGCTACACCTTC	CASSRDSYGYTF
.	.	TRBJ2-1	TRBV2	TGTGCCAGCAGTTCGATCCCCCGGGATGAGCAGTTCTTC	CASSSIPRDEQFF
.	.	TRBJ2-3	TRBV5-1	TGCGCCAGCCAAAAGGCGGTAGACACAGATACGCAGTATTTT	CASQKAVDTDTQYF
.	TRBD2	TRBJ2-1	TRBV11-2	TGTGCCAGCAGCTCCCAGCGGGGGCTGGAGTTCTTC	CASSSQRGLEFF
.	TRBD1	TRBJ1-4	TRBV6-6	TGTGCCAGCAGGCACTCGGGGACAGGGAACGGGGAAAAACTGTTTTTT	CASRHSGTGNGEKLFF
.	TRBD1	TRBJ1-6	TRBV5-4	TGTGCCAGCAGCTACAGGGGCTCCAGCTCCTATAATTCACCCCTCCACTTT	CASSYRGSSSYNSPLHF
.	TRBD1	TRBJ2-1	TRBV9	TGTGCCAGCAGTGAGGGGGCGAATTTCTACAATGAGCAGTTCTTC	CASSEGANFYNEQFF